Sequencing of this T cell receptor (beta chain) was carried out in a study of blood T cell repertoires in COVID-19. About the research overall: Whether acute or convalescent, the COVID-19 samples came from the United States, Italy and Spain. Sources were T cells, B-cell-depleted T cells, or PBMCs; the material itself was cDNA or gDNA.

This CDR3 region has 14 residues. Losses at the gene ends were 5 bases for V and 9 bases for J; bases not matched to a gene: 9. Per germline, CDR1 LGHDT and CDR2 YNNKEL (reference sequence). Source study methods: Nucleated cell counts were estimated from reference gene primer amplification. Here immunoSEQ multiplex PCR was the method, and the copy in TCRdb shows in-frame clones only, minus some. V and J calls and clone size are those listed in that table; D and trimming were worked out from the DNA. This sample has fewer than 250,000 clones, with 88% found just once. Sequences were obtained from peripheral blood. The rearrangement links TRBV3-1 (or the pseudogene TRBV3-2) to TRBJ2-1; 8 bases match TRBD1. The origin of this receptor is a man in his sixties or seventies with acute or convalescent COVID-19. CDR3 nucleotides: TGTGCCAGCAGCTTACAGGGGGGAAGGGGTGAGCAGTTCTTC. Protein: CASSLQGGRGEQFF.